This T cell receptor (beta chain) comes out of a study of blood T cell repertoires in COVID-19. In the study overall: The study drew acute and convalescent COVID-19 samples from the United States, Italy and Spain. In each case, the material was cDNA or gDNA derived from T cells, B-cell-depleted T cells, or PBMCs.

Germline-derived CDR1 and CDR2 are SSHAT and FNYEAQ (reference sequence). V was clipped by 8 bases and J by 5 bases, with 9 bases between them. There are 11 residues in the CDR3. In this sample, this clone turned up once. Original processing methods: How many nucleated cells were present was estimated from reference gene primer amplification. Data came from immunoSEQ multiplex PCR; TCRdb stores just in-frame clones and leaves some out. That table furnishes V, J and clone size, whereas the DNA furnished D and trimming. This sample has some 300,000 clones, with about 87% found just once. The chain is built from TRBV7-7 and TRBJ1-1, with D unresolved. What was sequenced was peripheral blood. The TCR was taken from a woman under 40 who had recovered from COVID-19. The CDR3 reads CASLFETEAFF. The CDR3 nucleotides are TGTGCCAGCCTTTTTGAGACTGAAGCTTTCTTT.